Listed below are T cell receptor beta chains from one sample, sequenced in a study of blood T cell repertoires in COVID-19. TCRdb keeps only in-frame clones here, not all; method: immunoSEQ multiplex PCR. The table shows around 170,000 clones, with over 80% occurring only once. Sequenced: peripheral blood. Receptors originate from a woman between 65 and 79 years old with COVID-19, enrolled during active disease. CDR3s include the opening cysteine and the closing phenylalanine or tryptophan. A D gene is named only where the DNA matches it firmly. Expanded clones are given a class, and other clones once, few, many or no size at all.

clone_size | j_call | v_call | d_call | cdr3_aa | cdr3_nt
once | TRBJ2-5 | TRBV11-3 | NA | CASSLVDRGPRGCSDETQYF | TGTGCCAGCAGCTTAGTAGACCGAGGACCCAGAGGGTGTTCGGATGAGACCCAGTACTTC
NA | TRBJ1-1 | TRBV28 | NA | CASSLERDTEAFF | TGTGCCAGCAGTTTGGAGAGAGACACTGAAGCTTTCTTT
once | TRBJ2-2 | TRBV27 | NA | CASSSIAEPTNTGELFF | TGTGCCAGCAGTTCCATAGCGGAACCTACGAACACCGGGGAGCTGTTTTTT
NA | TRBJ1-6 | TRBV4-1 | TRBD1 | CASSQDRGSSYNSPLHF | TGCGCCAGCAGCCAGGACAGGGGAAGCTCCTATAATTCACCCCTCCACTTT
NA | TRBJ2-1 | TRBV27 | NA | CASSLRGQSSYNEQFF | TGTGCCAGCAGTTTAAGGGGTCAGAGCTCCTACAATGAGCAGTTCTTC
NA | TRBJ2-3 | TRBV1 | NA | CTRSLGSRDTQYF | TGCACCAGAAGCCTCGGGAGCCGCGATACGCAGTATTTT
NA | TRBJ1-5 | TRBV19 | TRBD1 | CASRSPRQGAGQPQHF | TGTGCCAGTAGATCACCCAGACAGGGGGCGGGACAGCCCCAGCATTTT
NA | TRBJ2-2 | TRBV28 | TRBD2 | CASSYGTSLIGELFF | TGTGCCAGCAGTTACGGGACTAGCTTGATCGGGGAGCTGTTTTTT
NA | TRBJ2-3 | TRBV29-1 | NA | CRLRGRALTDTQYF | TGCAGATTAAGGGGGAGGGCTCTAACAGATACGCAGTATTTT
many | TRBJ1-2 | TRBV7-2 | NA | CASSPPAVVYGYTF | TGTGCCAGCAGCCCGCCAGCGGTCGTATATGGCTACACCTTC
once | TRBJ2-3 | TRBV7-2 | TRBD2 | CASSLVEAGSTDTQYF | TGTGCCAGCAGCTTAGTAGAAGCGGGAAGCACAGATACGCAGTATTTT
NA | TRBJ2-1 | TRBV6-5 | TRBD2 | CASSLAGANEQFF | TGTGCCAGCAGTTTAGCGGGAGCCAATGAGCAGTTCTTC
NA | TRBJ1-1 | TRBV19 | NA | CASSILSGNTEAFF | TGTGCCAGTAGTATTCTGTCAGGGAACACTGAAGCTTTCTTT
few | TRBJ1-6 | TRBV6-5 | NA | CASIRQGNSPLHF | TGTGCCAGCATACGCCAGGGGAATTCACCCCTCCACTTT
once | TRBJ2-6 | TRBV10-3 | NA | CATARDASGANVLTF | TGTGCCACCGCGCGGGACGCGTCTGGGGCCAACGTCCTGACTTTC
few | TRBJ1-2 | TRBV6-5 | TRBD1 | CASSYSGGSRGYGYTF | TGTGCCAGCAGTTACTCAGGGGGCTCAAGGGGCTATGGCTACACCTTC
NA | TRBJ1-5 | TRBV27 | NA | CASSPGQYSNQPQHF | TGTGCCAGCAGTCCGGGACAATATAGCAATCAGCCCCAGCATTTT
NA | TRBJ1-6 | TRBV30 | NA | CAWRGAGYNSPLHF | TGTGCCTGGAGGGGGGCTGGCTATAATTCACCCCTCCACTTT
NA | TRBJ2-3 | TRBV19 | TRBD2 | CASSIATGGLTDTQYF | TGTGCCAGTAGTATAGCGACGGGAGGTTTGACAGATACGCAGTATTTT
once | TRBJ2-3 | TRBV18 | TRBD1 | CASSPDRGGDTQYF | TGTGCCAGCTCACCCGACAGGGGAGGAGATACGCAGTATTTT
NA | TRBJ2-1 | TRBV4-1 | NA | CASSQETSRGTYNEQFF | TGCGCCAGCAGCCAAGAAACAAGTCGGGGAACCTACAATGAGCAGTTCTTC
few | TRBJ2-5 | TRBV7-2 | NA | CASTQTRANQETQYF | TGTGCCAGCACCCAGACTAGGGCAAACCAAGAGACCCAGTACTTC
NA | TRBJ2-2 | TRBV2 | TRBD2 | CAKIVGGRNTGELFF | TGTGCTAAAATAGTGGGAGGGAGGAACACCGGGGAGCTGTTTTTT
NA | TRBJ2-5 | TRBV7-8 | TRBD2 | CASILSGRGGTQYF | TGTGCCAGCATCCTTAGCGGGAGAGGAGGAACCCAGTACTTC
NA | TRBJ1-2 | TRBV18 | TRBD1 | CASSPLPGQGGRDGYTF | TGTGCCAGCTCACCACTACCTGGACAGGGAGGAAGAGATGGCTACACCTTC
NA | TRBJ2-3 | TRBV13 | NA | CASSLDRDTQYF | TGTGCCAGCAGCTTAGATCGGGATACGCAGTATTTT
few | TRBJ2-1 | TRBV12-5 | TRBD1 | CASATGAYNEQFF | TGTGCTAGTGCAACAGGGGCCTACAATGAGCAGTTCTTC
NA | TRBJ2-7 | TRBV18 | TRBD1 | CASSPFRDRDGEQYF | TGTGCCAGCTCACCTTTCCGGGACAGAGATGGCGAGCAGTACTTC
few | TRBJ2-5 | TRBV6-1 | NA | CASSEGQTQYF | TGTGCCAGCAGTGAGGGGCAGACCCAGTACTTC
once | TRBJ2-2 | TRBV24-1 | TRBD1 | CATSGTDITGELFF | TGTGCCACCTCCGGGACAGACATAACCGGGGAGCTGTTTTTT
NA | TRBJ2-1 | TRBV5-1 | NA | CASSSQGLNSYNEQFF | TGCGCCAGCAGCTCCCAAGGACTAAATAGCTACAATGAGCAGTTCTTC
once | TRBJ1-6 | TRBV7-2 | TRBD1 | CASSADRGGDSPLHF | TGTGCCAGCAGCGCCGACAGGGGAGGGGATTCACCCCTCCACTTT
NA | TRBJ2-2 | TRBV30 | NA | CAWSVGGARTGELFF | TGTGCCTGGAGTGTGGGCGGGGCGCGGACCGGGGAGCTGTTTTTT
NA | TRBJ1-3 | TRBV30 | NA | CAWASYGNTIYF | TGTGCCTGGGCCTCCTACGGAAACACCATATATTTT
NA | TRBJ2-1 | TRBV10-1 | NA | CASRAGTSIGDEQFF | TGCGCCAGCAGAGCCGGGACTTCTATAGGCGATGAGCAGTTCTTC
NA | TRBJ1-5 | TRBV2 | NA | CASSRAGQPQHF | TGTGCCAGCAGCAGGGCTGGACAGCCCCAGCATTTT
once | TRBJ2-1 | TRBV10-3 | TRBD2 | CAITGLAGTASEQFF | TGTGCCATCACCGGACTAGCGGGGACTGCCAGTGAGCAGTTCTTC
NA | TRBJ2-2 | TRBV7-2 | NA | CASSPTVLDGELFF | TGTGCCAGCAGCCCGACAGTCTTGGACGGGGAGCTGTTTTTT
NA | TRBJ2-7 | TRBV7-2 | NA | CASSSGMNSYEQYF | TGTGCCAGCAGCTCAGGCATGAACTCCTACGAGCAGTACTTC
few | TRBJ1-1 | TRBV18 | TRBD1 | CASSPSQGVTEAFF | TGTGCCAGCTCACCTTCTCAGGGGGTTACTGAAGCTTTCTTT